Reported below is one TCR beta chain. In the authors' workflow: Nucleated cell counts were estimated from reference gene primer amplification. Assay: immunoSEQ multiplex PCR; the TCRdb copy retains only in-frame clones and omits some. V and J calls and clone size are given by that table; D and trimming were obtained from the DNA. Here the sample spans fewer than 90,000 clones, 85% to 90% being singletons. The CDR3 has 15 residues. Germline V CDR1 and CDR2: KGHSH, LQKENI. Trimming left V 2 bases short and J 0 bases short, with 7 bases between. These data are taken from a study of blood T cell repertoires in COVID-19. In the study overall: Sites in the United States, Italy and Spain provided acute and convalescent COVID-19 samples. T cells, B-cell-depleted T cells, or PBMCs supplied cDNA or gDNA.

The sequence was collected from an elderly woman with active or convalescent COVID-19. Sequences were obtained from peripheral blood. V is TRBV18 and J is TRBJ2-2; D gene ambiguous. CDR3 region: CASSPSVSNTGELFF. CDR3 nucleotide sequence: TGTGCCAGCTCACCAAGCGTGTCGAACACCGGGGAGCTGTTTTTT.